The text below deals with one T cell receptor (beta chain). TCRdb keeps only in-frame clones here, not all; method: immunoSEQ multiplex PCR. The data hold more than 110,000 clones, with 76% observed a single time. This specimen comes from a study of cytotoxic CD8 clonotypes in ibrutinib-treated CLL. Losses at the gene ends were 0 bases for V and 4 bases for J; bases not matched to a gene: 9. Germline assignment: CDR1 KGHSH and CDR2 LQKENI. The CDR3 runs 17 residues. This TCR derives from a human donor with chronic lymphocytic leukemia. The material sequenced was PBMCs, taken after 24 months of ibrutinib treatment. The genes are TRBV18 and TRBJ2-1; TRBD2 matches 7 bases. CDR3 in DNA: TGTGCCAGCTCACCACCGGCTAGCGGCCCGGGTTACAATGAGCAGTTCTTC. Translated, it gives CASSPPASGPGYNEQFF.